The clone carrying this T cell receptor beta chain was seen more than once but under ten times. Antigen unknown. This entry is derived from a study of response to subunit inactivated influenza vaccine. TCRdb itself ran the RT-PCR reads through MiXCR, one entry per CDR3 protein. The sample carries around 750,000 distinct CDR3 sequences, around 20% recorded once. CDR1 is MNHEY and CDR2 is SVGAGI in the germline V gene. CDR3 size: 17 residues. The germline V and J ends were trimmed by 0 bases and 4 bases, with 18 bases remaining between them. Study conclusions and caveats: There was a suggestion from the authors that each seasonal influenza vaccination recruits few new T cells.

Sample: PBMCs from blood, taken less than 6 days after vaccination. The receptor was derived from a man aged 50-60 years who received an inactivated influenza vaccine. The chain is built from TRBV6-5 and TRBJ2-5; weak D call: TRBD1 (5 bases). Here the CDR3 DNA reads TGTGCCAGCAGTTACTCCACCCGCGTCAGGGATATAGAGACCCAGTACTTC. Its protein is CASSYSTRVRDIETQYF.